This T cell receptor beta chain was recovered during a study of a mutant IDH1 vaccine in newly diagnosed glioma (TCRdb year 2021). Turning to the overall study: Across visits V03 through V10, patients got a total of eight vaccinations, given in weeks 1, 3, 5, 7, 11, 15, 19 and 23. Vaccination was initiated 4-6 weeks after radiotherapy alone, or concurrently with temozolomide cycles in the chemotherapy-containing groups. Of the approximately 30 treated patients, around 62% were male and about 38% were female, and the mean age was 40.4 years. Prior to enrollment, standard therapy consisting of radiotherapy alone, temozolomide alone, or radiochemotherapy with temozolomide had been administered to patients, with the combination being received by most patients. Six visits were used for peripheral blood collection: V03 (baseline), V05, V07, V10, V12 and V13. Longitudinal TCRB deep sequencing was performed for roughly 25 treated patients wherever samples were available for exploratory analyses.

The germline V gene specifies SGHTA as CDR1 and FQGNSA as CDR2. The junction shows trimming of 5 bases on V and 3 bases on J, plus 17 bases between the germline ends. Including the terminal cysteine and phenylalanine, the CDR3 comprises 15 residues. Just CDR3 DNA is preserved here, 45 bases in frame from base 1. General conclusions and limits of the study: Availability determined which PBMC samples were chosen for TCRB deep sequencing. Vaccine-induced immune responses across multiple MHC alleles were detected in around 92% of patients. No apparent relationship was observed between pseudoprogression and alterations in the top peripheral T cell clonotypes detected by TCRB sequencing. According to the authors, sample limitations meant that analyses of patient blood samples could not be reproduced.

Library creation used the immunoSEQ multiplex PCR assay. The hsTCRB Kit was used according to the manufacturer's protocol to amplify rearranged TCR beta chain sequences. An Illumina MiSeq was used to sequence the TCRB libraries. In the authors' own workflow: Demultiplexing, trimming and gene mapping were performed with the kit vendor's proprietary platform. TCRdb stores this immuneACCESS table with in-frame sequences only. Part of the clones is absent; in the studies checked, under half of the shortfall reflects unresolved V genes, and no reason is known for the rest. V and J calls and clone size are those listed in that table; D and trimming were worked out from the DNA. The sample has tens of thousands of clones on record, about 80% of them singletons. Of the sample, around 6.5% falls within the top ten clones. As to this clone: The target of this receptor is not known. The input lacks base qualities; no much larger clone sits a single base away.

This specimen's time point label, per the study, means: week 11, during vaccination. Every vaccine dose consisted of 300 ug of a 20-mer mutant IDH1 peptide in Montanide, administered subcutaneously together with topical imiquimod. The donors had newly diagnosed IDH1-mutant astrocytomas of WHO grade 3 or 4 that showed loss of nuclear ATRX. The samples were drawn from NOA16, a multicentre, single-arm, open-label phase I trial in Germany that tested a mutant IDH1 peptide vaccine in humans for the first time. Genomic DNA for TCRB sequencing was extracted from EDTA blood using the DNeasy Blood and Tissue Kit.

The chain is made from TRBV7-2 and TRBJ2-7; a weak D assignment points to TRBD1 (6 bases agree). The sequenced sample was PBMCs, obtained from a glioma patient whose treatment included an IDH1 peptide vaccine. The source of this sequence is a man between 50 and 59 years old with glioma. The bases read TGTGCCAGCAGCGCAAGGGACAATCTAGGCTACGAGCAGTACTTC. The resulting protein is CASSARDNLGYEQYF.